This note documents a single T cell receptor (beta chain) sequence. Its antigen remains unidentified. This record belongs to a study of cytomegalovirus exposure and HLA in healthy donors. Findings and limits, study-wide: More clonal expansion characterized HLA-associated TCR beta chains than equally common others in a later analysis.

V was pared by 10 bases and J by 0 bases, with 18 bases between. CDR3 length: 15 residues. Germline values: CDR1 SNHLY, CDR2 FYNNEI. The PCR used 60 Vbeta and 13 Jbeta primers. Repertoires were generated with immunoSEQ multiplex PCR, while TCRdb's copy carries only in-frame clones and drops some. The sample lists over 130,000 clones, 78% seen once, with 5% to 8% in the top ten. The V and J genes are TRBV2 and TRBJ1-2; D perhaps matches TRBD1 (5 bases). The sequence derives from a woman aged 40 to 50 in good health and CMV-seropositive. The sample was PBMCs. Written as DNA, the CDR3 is TGTGCCACCATCGGGGAGGGGATTTCTAACTATGGCTACACCTTC. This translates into CATIGEGISNYGYTF.